This T cell receptor (beta chain) appears in the sequencing data of a study of T-cell reconstitution after alpha-beta-depleted transplantation in children (dated by TCRdb to 2015 to 2016). About the investigation overall: The study quantitatively tracked T-cell immune reconstitution after TCRalphabeta/CD19-depleted allogeneic hematopoietic cell transplantation in children using TCR repertoire profiling.

The CDR3 sequence holds 16 residues, the cysteine and phenylalanine included. Only the CDR3 DNA stays, 48 bases, in frame from base 1. Trimming removed 2 bases from V and 4 bases from J, leaving 18 bases between the germline ends. Taken from the germline V gene (reference sequence), the CDR1 and CDR2 loops are MNHEY and SMNVEV. Library generation was performed with PCR. Sequencing used an Illumina HiSeq 2500. To normalize quantification of the TCRbeta repertoire, the TCR libraries were built with molecular barcoding that relied on unique molecular identifiers. TCRdb took the public reads, trimmed them with fastp at Q25, ran MiXCR for clone calling and kept in-frame beta chains. Each record represents a unique CDR3 protein, reported with the most common genes and DNA among its rows. The sample includes some 390,000 distinct CDR3 sequences, with roughly 22% observed a single time. The biggest ten clones account for 3.8% of the sample.

For this clonotype: Its antigen target is currently unknown. Base qualities were left out, and no much larger clone turns up one base away.

The sequences come from PBMCs from the stem cell graft donor, collected from the stem cell graft. The receptor chain draws on TRBV27 and TRBJ2-7; the D call could be TRBD1 or TRBD2, with each sharing 6 bases. The clonotype was recovered from a human donor who donated a stem cell graft to a child with acute myeloid leukemia. The CDR3 has the sequence CASSLTGAGRKYEQYF. The DNA reads as follows: TGTGCCAGCAGTTTAACGGGGGCAGGGCGTAAGTACGAGCAGTACTTC.